What follows are 3 T cell receptor beta chains derived from one specimen sequenced in a study of blood T cell repertoires in COVID-19. Measured with immunoSEQ multiplex PCR; TCRdb has only the in-frame clones, and not every one. The repertoire has about 110,000 clones, around 74% of them found once; the top ten carry 7.6%. Sequenced input: peripheral blood. The source of these receptors is a woman aged 55-75 years with acute or convalescent COVID-19.

This chain joins TRBV6-5 and TRBJ2-5; 8 nucleotides align to TRBD1. The junction had 6 bases not matched to a gene; V was cut back by 2 bases and J by 4 bases. Germline CDR1 is MNHEY and CDR2 is SVGAGI. This CDR3 comprises 15 residues. DNA for the CDR3: TGTGCCAGCAGTTACCTCCAGGGGGCCGGAGAGACCCAGTACTTC. It translates to CASSYLQGAGETQYF.

This clone has a handful of counts. This CDR3 is CASSLTTDRTEAFF. CDR3 in DNA: TGCGCCAGCAGCTTAACTACCGACCGGACTGAAGCTTTCTTT. The chain carries TRBV5-1 and TRBJ1-1; no definite D call. CDR3 length: 14 residues. Germline-derived CDR1 and CDR2 are SGHRS and YFSETQ. Trimming took 2 bases from V and 5 from J, leaving 13 bases between them.

The chain uses TRBV9 and TRBJ1-1, with 10 bases that match TRBD1. Germline loops: CDR1 SGDLS, CDR2 YYNGEE. There are 15 residues in the CDR3. The ends lost 2 bases at V and 3 bases at J; junction bases unmatched: 4. The CDR3, as DNA: TGTGCCAGCAGCGTGGTTGGGACAGGGGACACTGAAGCTTTCTTT. This sequence encodes CASSVVGTGDTEAFF.